A selection of T cell receptor beta chains follows, all from one sample in a study of T cell responses to AZD1222 COVID-19 vaccine. Clones were read by immunoSEQ multiplex PCR, and TCRdb kept only the in-frame ones, dropping some. The sample records some 95,000 clones, 85% to 90% being singletons. The specimen was peripheral blood, collected 28 days after the second AZD1222 dose. The receptors originated from an adult who received the AZD1222 COVID-19 vaccine. Each CDR3 is given with its conserved first and last residue. D genes are given only for firm matches. For some rows the clone size is stated as once, few or many, or as a class when expanded; others skip it.

v_gene: TRBV19; j_gene: TRBJ2-1; abundance: -; d_gene: -; CDR3aa: CASNKPGTPSNEQFF; CDR3nt: TGTGCCAGTAACAAGCCCGGAACCCCTAGCAATGAGCAGTTCTTC
v_gene: TRBV5-1; j_gene: TRBJ2-5; abundance: -; d_gene: TRBD2; CDR3aa: CASSLVAGGPGKTQYF; CDR3nt: TGCGCCAGCAGCTTGGTTGCGGGGGGGCCGGGTAAGACCCAGTACTTC
v_gene: TRBV27; j_gene: TRBJ1-1; abundance: -; d_gene: TRBD1; CDR3aa: CATSPGGATEAFF; CDR3nt: TGTGCCACTTCGCCAGGGGGGGCCACTGAAGCTTTCTTT
v_gene: TRBV21-1; j_gene: TRBJ2-7; abundance: -; d_gene: -; CDR3aa: CASSTQKGGLPRSSFSYEQYF; CDR3nt: TGTGCCAGCAGCACACAAAAAGGGGGACTACCTAGGTCTAGTTTCTCCTACGAGCAGTACTTC
v_gene: TRBV27; j_gene: TRBJ1-1; abundance: -; d_gene: -; CDR3aa: CASSLFPNTEAFF; CDR3nt: TGTGCCAGCAGTTTATTCCCGAACACTGAAGCTTTCTTT
v_gene: TRBV28; j_gene: TRBJ1-4; abundance: -; d_gene: -; CDR3aa: CASSLSQTVNEKLFF; CDR3nt: TGTGCCAGCAGTTTATCCCAGACGGTTAATGAAAAACTGTTTTTT
v_gene: TRBV5-1; j_gene: TRBJ2-5; abundance: -; d_gene: TRBD1; CDR3aa: CASSPTDRDQETQYF; CDR3nt: TGCGCCAGCAGCCCGACCGACAGGGATCAAGAGACCCAGTACTTC
v_gene: TRBV10-3; j_gene: TRBJ2-1; abundance: -; d_gene: -; CDR3aa: CAISERQGGYNEQFF; CDR3nt: TGTGCCATCAGTGAGAGACAGGGAGGCTACAATGAGCAGTTCTTC
v_gene: TRBV19; j_gene: TRBJ1-1; abundance: -; d_gene: -; CDR3aa: CASSTTGNTEAFF; CDR3nt: TGTGCCAGTAGTACGACAGGGAACACTGAAGCTTTCTTT
v_gene: TRBV29-1; j_gene: TRBJ2-5; abundance: -; d_gene: -; CDR3aa: CSVVGGGQETQYF; CDR3nt: TGCAGCGTGGTAGGGGGGGGACAAGAGACCCAGTACTTC
v_gene: TRBV28; j_gene: TRBJ1-1; abundance: -; d_gene: -; CDR3aa: CASSFVVGPGRAEAFF; CDR3nt: TGTGCCAGCAGTTTTGTAGTGGGCCCAGGGAGGGCTGAAGCTTTCTTT
v_gene: TRBV6-5; j_gene: TRBJ1-2; abundance: -; d_gene: -; CDR3aa: CASFQIGNGYTF; CDR3nt: TGTGCCAGCTTCCAGATTGGTAATGGCTACACCTTC
v_gene: TRBV18; j_gene: TRBJ2-2; abundance: -; d_gene: -; CDR3aa: CASSPPQGYTGELFF; CDR3nt: TGTGCCAGCTCACCACCACAGGGTTACACCGGGGAGCTGTTTTTT
v_gene: TRBV2; j_gene: TRBJ1-5; abundance: -; d_gene: -; CDR3aa: CASSRGQNQPQHF; CDR3nt: TGTGCCAGCAGTCGGGGGCAGAATCAGCCCCAGCATTTT
v_gene: TRBV24-1; j_gene: TRBJ2-7; abundance: -; d_gene: -; CDR3aa: CATSDHPFYEQYF; CDR3nt: TGTGCCACCAGTGATCACCCCTTTTACGAGCAGTACTTC
v_gene: TRBV9; j_gene: TRBJ2-7; abundance: -; d_gene: -; CDR3aa: CASSVGDSPWEQYF; CDR3nt: TGTGCCAGCAGCGTAGGGGACTCCCCCTGGGAGCAGTACTTC
v_gene: TRBV9; j_gene: TRBJ2-1; abundance: -; d_gene: TRBD1; CDR3aa: CASSVMTGTHEQFF; CDR3nt: TGTGCCAGCAGCGTCATGACAGGGACCCATGAGCAGTTCTTC
v_gene: TRBV6-5; j_gene: TRBJ2-1; abundance: -; d_gene: -; CDR3aa: CASSYQALGNEQFF; CDR3nt: TGTGCCAGCAGTTACCAGGCGCTCGGCAATGAGCAGTTCTTC
v_gene: TRBV5-1; j_gene: TRBJ1-1; abundance: -; d_gene: -; CDR3aa: CASRPGSADTEAFF; CDR3nt: TGCGCCAGCAGGCCGGGGTCAGCGGACACTGAAGCTTTCTTT
v_gene: TRBV7-2; j_gene: TRBJ2-3; abundance: -; d_gene: TRBD2; CDR3aa: CASSFPGSGSSDTQYF; CDR3nt: TGTGCCAGCAGCTTTCCGGGCAGCGGGAGCTCAGATACGCAGTATTTT
v_gene: TRBV5-1; j_gene: TRBJ1-6; abundance: -; d_gene: -; CDR3aa: CATSDSSYNSPLHF; CDR3nt: TGCGCCACTTCGGACAGCTCCTATAATTCACCCCTCCACTTT
v_gene: TRBV29-1; j_gene: TRBJ2-7; abundance: -; d_gene: TRBD2; CDR3aa: CSVEDQGSSGAYEQYF; CDR3nt: TGCAGCGTTGAAGATCAAGGATCTAGCGGGGCCTACGAGCAGTACTTC
v_gene: TRBV5-4; j_gene: TRBJ2-1; abundance: -; d_gene: TRBD2; CDR3aa: CASSSLAGEDNEQFF; CDR3nt: TGTGCCAGCAGCTCACTAGCGGGAGAAGACAATGAGCAGTTCTTC
v_gene: TRBV2; j_gene: TRBJ2-2; abundance: -; d_gene: -; CDR3aa: CASRDPQGDGTGELFF; CDR3nt: TGTGCCAGCAGGGACCCGCAGGGTGACGGCACCGGGGAGCTGTTTTTT
v_gene: TRBV6-2/TRBV6-3; j_gene: TRBJ2-3; abundance: few; d_gene: -; CDR3aa: CASSYGGGGDTQYF; CDR3nt: TGTGCCAGCAGTTACGGCGGAGGGGGAGATACGCAGTATTTT
v_gene: TRBV19; j_gene: TRBJ1-3; abundance: -; d_gene: -; CDR3aa: CASTDLYSGNTIYF; CDR3nt: TGTGCCAGTACGGACTTGTACTCTGGAAACACCATATATTTT
v_gene: TRBV18; j_gene: TRBJ1-5; abundance: -; d_gene: TRBD1; CDR3aa: CASSPGQGGQPQHF; CDR3nt: TGTGCCAGCTCACCGGGACAGGGGGGTCAGCCCCAGCATTTT
v_gene: TRBV5-1; j_gene: TRBJ2-5; abundance: -; d_gene: -; CDR3aa: CASSLGRAGYKETQYF; CDR3nt: TGCGCCAGCAGCTTGGGCAGGGCAGGTTATAAGGAGACCCAGTACTTC
v_gene: TRBV19; j_gene: TRBJ1-3; abundance: -; d_gene: -; CDR3aa: CASSIDGTGVRNTIYF; CDR3nt: TGTGCCAGTAGTATAGACGGGACTGGAGTACGGAACACCATATATTTT